This entry lists 18 T cell receptor beta chains sequenced from one sample in a study of early T cells in non-severe SARS-CoV-2 infection. TCRdb used MiXCR to reprocess the 5' RACE reads, holding one entry per CDR3 protein. The sample has tens of thousands of distinct CDR3 sequences; around 10% are singletons. Sequenced here: whole blood, sampled at baseline. These receptors all come from an adult who was a healthcare worker with PCR-confirmed SARS-CoV-2 infection or an uninfected control (not recorded which).

This clonotype is a singleton in its sample. V is TRBV6-1 and J is TRBJ2-1, with 9 bases fitting TRBD1. The CDR3 totals 13 residues. Germline lookup yields CDR1 MNHNS and CDR2 SASEGT. J was trimmed by 9 bases and V by 6 bases; bases with no gene match: 6. This chain's CDR3 is CASRSQGALEQFF. DNA of the CDR3: TGTGCCAGCAGGTCACAGGGGGCACTTGAGCAGTTCTTC.

This clonotype appeared a few times. The chain joins TRBV12-3 or TRBV12-4 to TRBJ1-2; TRBD1 is a possible D gene (6 bases). V was pared by 5 bases and J by 2 bases, with 6 bases between. This CDR3 is 12 amino acids long. This chain's CDR3 is CASSDRNYGYTF. CDR3 DNA sequence: TGTGCCAGCAGTGACAGGAACTATGGCTACACCTTC.

Comments on this clonotype: Mismatch with germline at one junction end may stem from a read error. The chain links TRBV14 to TRBJ2-3; the D is unclear. This CDR3 comprises 13 residues. The germline CDR1 and CDR2 sequences are SGHDN and FVKESK. The CDR3 DNA follows: TGTGCCAGCAGCCGGCAGCTTCAAGATATGCAGTATTTT. Protein sequence: CASSRQLQDMQYF.

The chain is built from TRBV5-1 and TRBJ2-7; a weak D match, TRBD2 (7 bases). The germline V gene encodes CDR1 SGHRS and CDR2 YFSETQ. The CDR3 spans 15 residues. Deletions cut 0 bases from V and 2 bases from J, with 12 bases between. Here the CDR3 reads CASSLAGGPTYEQYF. In DNA, the CDR3 is TGCGCCAGCAGCTTGGCGGGGGGCCCAACCTACGAGCAGTACTTC.

At least ten counts were recorded for this clonotype. The rearrangement links TRBV7-6 to TRBJ1-1; 10 bases are shared with TRBD1. The germline gives CDR1 SGHVS, CDR2 FNYEAQ. The CDR3 length is 15 residues. J gave up 5 bases and V 5 bases, and 8 bases lay outside the gene matches. The CDR3 reads CASSTGQGGYTEAFF. In DNA form, the CDR3 reads TGTGCCAGCAGCACCGGACAGGGGGGATATACTGAAGCTTTCTTT.

This clonotype was seen a handful of times. One end of the junction is discordant with germline, which a read error may explain. The V gene is TRBV7-7, the J gene TRBJ1-1; D not resolved. The CDR3 is made up of 13 amino acids. Germline CDR1 is SSHAT and CDR2 is FNYEAQ (reference sequence). In DNA, the CDR3 is TGTGCTAGCAGCTTCGCACAGAACACTGAAGCTTTCTTT. This codes for CASSFAQNTEAFF.

The chain combines TRBV27 with TRBJ1-2, with TRBD1 matching 7 bases. V lost 8 bases and J lost 3; bases outside the gene matches: 3. In germline, CDR1 is MNHEY, CDR2 SMNVEV (reference sequence). There are 12 residues in the CDR3. In DNA, the CDR3 is TGTGCCAGCGGGGACAGCTACTATGGCTACACCTTC. Its translation is CASGDSYYGYTF.

This clonotype was recorded a few times. The chain links TRBV9 to TRBJ1-1, with a possible D match to TRBD1 (5 bases). V was pared by 0 bases and J by 0 bases, with 9 bases between. CDR3 length equals 15 residues. CDR1 and CDR2 (germline): SGDLS, YYNGEE. The CDR3 is CASSVGAGMNTEAFF. Here the CDR3 DNA reads TGTGCCAGCAGCGTAGGGGCAGGGATGAACACTGAAGCTTTCTTT.

The chain links TRBV18 to TRBJ2-7; no clear D gene. V was pared by 2 bases and J by 3 bases, with 11 bases between. The germline CDR1 and CDR2 sequences are KGHSH and LQKENI. CDR3 length: 14 amino acids. CDR3 coding DNA: TGTGCCAGCTCACCAGAGGCCGGCCTCTACGAGCAGTACTTC. Its protein is CASSPEAGLYEQYF.

This clonotype was counted only a few times. This sequence joins TRBV2 and TRBJ1-3; perhaps TRBD1 as D (6 bases). Germline CDR1 is SNHLY and CDR2 is FYNNEI. The CDR3 totals 14 residues. V shed 8 bases and J shed 1 base, with 12 bases lying between them. In DNA form, the CDR3 reads TGTGCCAGCGGCACAGGGAGATCTGGAAACACCATATATTTT. Amino acids: CASGTGRSGNTIYF.

This clonotype was seen just once. The CDR3 bases are TGCGCCAGCCGAGAGAACACTGAAGCTTTCTTT. It codes for CASRENTEAFF. The chain joins TRBV5-1 to TRBJ1-1; D call uncertain. Germline V lookup: CDR1 SGHRS, CDR2 YFSETQ. Trimming removed 7 bases from V and 1 base from J, with 5 bases in between. This CDR3 comprises 11 residues.

This clonotype has a count of ten or more. V usage is TRBV6-5 and J usage is TRBJ2-7; 8 bases are shared with TRBD1. V gave up 6 bases and J gave up 6 bases; unmatched junction bases: 10. CDR3 size: 14 residues. The V gene's germline CDR1 is MNHEY and CDR2 SVGAGI. The CDR3 DNA sequence: TGTGCCAGCAGGACGGACAGGGTGGTGGGCGAGCAGTACTTC. Protein sequence: CASRTDRVVGEQYF.

This clonotype was picked up many times. The chain uses TRBV5-1 and TRBJ2-7; D is ambiguous. The V gene lost 3 bases and the J gene lost 1 base, with 8 bases spanning the gap. There are 13 residues in the CDR3. Germline V CDR1 and CDR2: SGHRS, YFSETQ. CDR3: CASSWQDSYEQYF. CDR3 coding DNA: TGCGCCAGCAGCTGGCAGGATTCCTACGAGCAGTACTTC.

J is TRBJ2-5 and V is TRBV6-6; possibly TRBD1 for D (5 bases). CDR1 is MNHNY, CDR2 SVGAGI, per germline (reference sequence). With 5 bases removed from V and 7 bases from J, the gap between germline ends came to 23 bases. The CDR3 loop spans 16 amino acids. The CDR3 coding sequence is TGTGCCAGCAGTCGAGACAGACAGCCCCAGAGTGGGACCCAGTACTTC. Its protein is CASSRDRQPQSGTQYF.

This clonotype was seen a few times. The chain couples TRBV18 to TRBJ1-1, with TRBD1 identical over 12 bases. This CDR3 comprises 13 residues. The germline gives CDR1 KGHSH, CDR2 LQKENI. Losses at the gene ends were 6 bases for V and 8 bases for J; bases not matched to a gene: 4. The CDR3 sequence: CASSPGTGGEAFF. The CDR3 nucleotides read TGTGCCAGCTCGCCCGGGACAGGGGGCGAAGCTTTCTTT.

Only a few counts were recorded for this clonotype. Written as DNA, the CDR3 is TGTGCCAGCGGCCAAAGGGGACAGGGGGATGGCTACACCTTC. Its protein product is CASGQRGQGDGYTF. The rearrangement uses TRBV21-1 and TRBJ1-2; the DNA was not used to check the table's D call, TRBD1. TRBV21-1 is given as a pseudogene. The CDR3 covers 14 residues.

This clonotype was seen only a few times. The chain couples TRBV5-1 to TRBJ2-1; TRBD2 matches at 8 bases. The CDR3 has 15 amino acids. CDR1 and CDR2 from the germline V gene are SGHRS and YFSETQ. J gave up 3 bases and V 5 bases, and 7 bases lay outside the gene matches. The CDR3 DNA reads TGCGCCAGCAGATTAACGGGACTAGACTACAATGAGCAGTTCTTC. It specifies CASRLTGLDYNEQFF.

This clonotype was observed a handful of times. The rearrangement uses TRBV12-3 or TRBV12-4 and TRBJ2-2, with D possibly matching TRBD2 (7 bases). V was shortened by 1 base and J by 5 bases, with 14 bases between the two germline ends. The CDR3 is made up of 16 amino acids. CDR3 nucleotide sequence: TGTGCCAGCAGTTTAGGCGGGGGCCAAAGGACCGGGGAGCTGTTTTTT. Translating it yields CASSLGGGQRTGELFF.